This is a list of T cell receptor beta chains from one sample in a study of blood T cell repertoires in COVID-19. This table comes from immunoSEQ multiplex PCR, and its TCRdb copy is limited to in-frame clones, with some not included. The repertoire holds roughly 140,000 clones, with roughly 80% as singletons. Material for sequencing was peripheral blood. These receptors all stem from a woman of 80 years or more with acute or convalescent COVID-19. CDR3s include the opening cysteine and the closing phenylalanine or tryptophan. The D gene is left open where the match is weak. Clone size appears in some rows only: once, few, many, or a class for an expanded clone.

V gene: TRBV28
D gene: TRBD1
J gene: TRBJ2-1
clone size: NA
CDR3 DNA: TGTGCCAGCAGGTACACCCGGGACAGGAATGAGCAGTTCTTC
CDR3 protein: CASRYTRDRNEQFF

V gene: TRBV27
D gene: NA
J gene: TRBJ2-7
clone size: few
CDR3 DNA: TGTGCCAGCAGTCCCAACAGGGTTACCTACGAGCAGTACTTC
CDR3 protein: CASSPNRVTYEQYF

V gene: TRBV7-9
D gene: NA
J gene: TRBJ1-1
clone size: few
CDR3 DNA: TGTGCCAGCAGCTTCGGCGGGGGCGCTGAAGCTTTCTTT
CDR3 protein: CASSFGGGAEAFF

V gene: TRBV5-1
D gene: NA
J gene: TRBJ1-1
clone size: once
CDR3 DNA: TGCGCCAGCAGCCCGGGACTGAGTGGAGACACTGAAGCTTTCTTT
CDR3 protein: CASSPGLSGDTEAFF

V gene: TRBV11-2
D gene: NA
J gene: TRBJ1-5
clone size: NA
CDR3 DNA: TGTGCCAGCAGCCTTCTGGCAGGGCGAGACCAGCCCCAGCATTTT
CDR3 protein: CASSLLAGRDQPQHF

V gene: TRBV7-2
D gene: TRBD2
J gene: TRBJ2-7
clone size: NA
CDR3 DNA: TGTGCCAGCAGCCGTACCCCGGGACTAGCGGGGGGCGGGCAGTACTTC
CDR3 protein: CASSRTPGLAGGGQYF

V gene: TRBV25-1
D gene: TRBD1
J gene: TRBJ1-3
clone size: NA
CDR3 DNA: TGTGCCAGCATACCATCGGGACAGGGAGCTGGAAACACCATATATTTT
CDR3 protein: CASIPSGQGAGNTIYF

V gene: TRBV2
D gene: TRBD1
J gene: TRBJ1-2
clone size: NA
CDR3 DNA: TGTGCCAGCAGTGTGTCAGGGGGTAACGGCTACACCTTC
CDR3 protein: CASSVSGGNGYTF

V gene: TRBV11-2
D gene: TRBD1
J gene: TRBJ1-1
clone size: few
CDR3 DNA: TGTGCCAGCAGCTTTCGGACAGGGAGAGATACTGAAGCTTTCTTT
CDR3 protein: CASSFRTGRDTEAFF

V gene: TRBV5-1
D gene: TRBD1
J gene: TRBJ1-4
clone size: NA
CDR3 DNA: TGCGCCAGCAGCTTAATGACAGGGGGCAGGGATGAAAAACTGTTTTTT
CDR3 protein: CASSLMTGGRDEKLFF

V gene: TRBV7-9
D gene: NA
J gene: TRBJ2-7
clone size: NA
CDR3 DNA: TGTGCCAGCAGCGCCTCGGGGAAAACCTACGAGCAGTACTTC
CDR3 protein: CASSASGKTYEQYF

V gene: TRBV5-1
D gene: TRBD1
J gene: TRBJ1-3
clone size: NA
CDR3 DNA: TGCGCCAGCAGCTTGGGTGGGACAGGGCTTCGAAACACCATATATTTT
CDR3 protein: CASSLGGTGLRNTIYF

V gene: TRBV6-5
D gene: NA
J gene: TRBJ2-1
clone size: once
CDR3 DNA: TGTGCCACCCAAGAACATAGCGGCAATGAGCAGTTCTTC
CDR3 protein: CATQEHSGNEQFF

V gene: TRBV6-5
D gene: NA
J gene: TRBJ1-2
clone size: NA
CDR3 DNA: TGTGCCAGCAGTCCCGACAGGATTGGGTCGGGCGGCTACACCTTC
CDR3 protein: CASSPDRIGSGGYTF

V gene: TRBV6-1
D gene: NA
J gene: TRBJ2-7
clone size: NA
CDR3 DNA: TGTGCCAGCAGTGAACGGGCAGGGGATGAGCAGTACTTC
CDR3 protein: CASSERAGDEQYF

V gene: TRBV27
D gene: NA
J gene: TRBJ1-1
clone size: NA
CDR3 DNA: TGTGCCAGCAGTTTAGTACCGGGCACTGAAGCTTTCTTT
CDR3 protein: CASSLVPGTEAFF

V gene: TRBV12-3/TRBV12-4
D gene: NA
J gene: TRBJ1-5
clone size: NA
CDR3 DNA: TGTGCCAGCAGTTTCGTAGAGGATCAGCCCCAGCATTTT
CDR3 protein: CASSFVEDQPQHF

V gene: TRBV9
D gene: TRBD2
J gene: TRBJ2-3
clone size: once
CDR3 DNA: TGTGCCAGCAGCGAGGGGACTAGCGGGGGGCCAGATACGCAGTATTTT
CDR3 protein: CASSEGTSGGPDTQYF

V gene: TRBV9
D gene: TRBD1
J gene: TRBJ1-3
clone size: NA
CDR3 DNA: TGTGCCAGCAGCGCACAATTGGTACCGGGACAGGGTCGAAACACCATATATTTT
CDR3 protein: CASSAQLVPGQGRNTIYF

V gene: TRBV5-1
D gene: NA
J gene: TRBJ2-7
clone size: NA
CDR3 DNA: TGCGCCACCAGGCGGGGTTCTCTCTACGAGCAGTACTTC
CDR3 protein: CATRRGSLYEQYF

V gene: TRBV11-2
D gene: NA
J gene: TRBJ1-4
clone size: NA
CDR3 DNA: TGTGCCAGCAGCCCAGTAACAGGGTTGCTTGGAGAAAAACTGTTTTTT
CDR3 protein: CASSPVTGLLGEKLFF

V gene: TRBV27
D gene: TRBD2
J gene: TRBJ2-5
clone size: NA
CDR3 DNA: TGTGCCAGCATGACTAGCGGGGGCGAGGATGGTGGGACCCAGTACTTC
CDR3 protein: CASMTSGGEDGGTQYF

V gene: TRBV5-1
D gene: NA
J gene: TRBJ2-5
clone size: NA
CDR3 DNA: TGCGCCAGCAGCTTGGACAGGGAAGAGACCCAGTACTTC
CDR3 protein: CASSLDREETQYF

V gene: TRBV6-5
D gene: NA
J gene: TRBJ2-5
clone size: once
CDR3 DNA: TGTGCCAGCAGGTCGGGCAGGGTTACGGAGACCCAGTACTTC
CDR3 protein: CASRSGRVTETQYF

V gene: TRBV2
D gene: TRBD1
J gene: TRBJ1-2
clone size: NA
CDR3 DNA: TGTGCCAGCAGGGGGACAGGGTTTGGTCATGGCTACACCTTC
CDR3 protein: CASRGTGFGHGYTF

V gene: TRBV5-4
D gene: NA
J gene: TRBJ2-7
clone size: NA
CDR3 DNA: TGTGCCAGCAGCGCCCTTCTAGCGCCCGATAGGTCGCGCGAGCAGTACTTC
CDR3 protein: CASSALLAPDRSREQYF

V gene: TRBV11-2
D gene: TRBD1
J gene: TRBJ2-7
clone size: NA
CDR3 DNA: TGTGCCAGCAGCGCCCCCCGGGACAGACTAACCTACGAGCAGTACTTC
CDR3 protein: CASSAPRDRLTYEQYF

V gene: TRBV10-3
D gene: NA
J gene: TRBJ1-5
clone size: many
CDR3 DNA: TGTGCCATCAGTGAGTCGATCTTCCAGAATCAGCCCCAGCATTTT
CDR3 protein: CAISESIFQNQPQHF

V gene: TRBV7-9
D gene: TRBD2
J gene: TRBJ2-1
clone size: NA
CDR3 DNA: TGTGCCAGCAGCTTGGGGCGGGGGAGTACCTACAATGAGCAGTTCTTC
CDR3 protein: CASSLGRGSTYNEQFF

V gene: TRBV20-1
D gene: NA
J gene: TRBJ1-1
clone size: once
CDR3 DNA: TGCAGTGCTAGGACTATAACTGAAGCTTTCTTT
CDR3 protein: CSARTITEAFF

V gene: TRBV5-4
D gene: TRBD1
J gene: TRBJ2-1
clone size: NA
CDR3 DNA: TGTGCCAGCAGCCTAGGGACAGGAAAGTACAATGAGCAGTTCTTC
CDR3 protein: CASSLGTGKYNEQFF

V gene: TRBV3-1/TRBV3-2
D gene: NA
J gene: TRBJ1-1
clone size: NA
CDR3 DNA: TGTGCCAGCAGCCAGGCTTACAAATTTCGGGGGTACAACACTGAAGCTTTCTTT
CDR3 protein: CASSQAYKFRGYNTEAFF

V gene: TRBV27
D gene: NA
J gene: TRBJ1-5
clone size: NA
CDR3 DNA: TGTGCCAGCAGTTTAGGGGCTAATCAGCCCCAGCATTTT
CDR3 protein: CASSLGANQPQHF

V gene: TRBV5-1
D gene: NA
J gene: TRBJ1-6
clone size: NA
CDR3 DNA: TGCGCCAGCAGCTTGCAGCCCCATAGGGGTGAGTCACCCCTCCACTTT
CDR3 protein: CASSLQPHRGESPLHF

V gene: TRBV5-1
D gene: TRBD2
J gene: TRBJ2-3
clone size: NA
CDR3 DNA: TGCGCCAGCAGCTTGTTAGCGGGGGTTTCGTCAGATACGCAGTATTTT
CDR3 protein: CASSLLAGVSSDTQYF

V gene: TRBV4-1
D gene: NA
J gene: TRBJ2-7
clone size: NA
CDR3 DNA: TGCGCCAGCAGCCAAGAGCCTACCTACGAGCAGTACTTC
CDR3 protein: CASSQEPTYEQYF

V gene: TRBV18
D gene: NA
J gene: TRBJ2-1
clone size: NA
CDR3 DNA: TGTGCCAGCTCACCACCGAGCTTTGGTTACCTCGGGCAGTTCTTC
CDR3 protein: CASSPPSFGYLGQFF

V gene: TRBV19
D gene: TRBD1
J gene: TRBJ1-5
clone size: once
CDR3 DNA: TGTGCCAGTAGTATGGACCCCAACAGGGGTGGGGATCAGCCCCAGCATTTT
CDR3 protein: CASSMDPNRGGDQPQHF

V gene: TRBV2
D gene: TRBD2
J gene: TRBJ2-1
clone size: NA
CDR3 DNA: TGTGCCAGCAGTGAAAGGACTAGCGGAAGCTCCTACAATGAGCAGTTCTTC
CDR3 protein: CASSERTSGSSYNEQFF

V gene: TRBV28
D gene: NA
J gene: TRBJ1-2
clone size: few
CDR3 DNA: TGTGCCAGCAGTTTCCAACAGTATGGCTACACCTTC
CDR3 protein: CASSFQQYGYTF

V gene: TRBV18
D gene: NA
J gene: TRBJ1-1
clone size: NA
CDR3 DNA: TGTGCCAGCTCACCACCGCTATTAACTGAAGCTTTCTTT
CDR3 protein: CASSPPLLTEAFF

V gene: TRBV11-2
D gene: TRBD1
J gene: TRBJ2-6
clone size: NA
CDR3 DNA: TGTGCCAGCAGCCCCCGGGGGGACAGGGCTACTGGGGCCAACGTCCTGACTTTC
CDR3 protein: CASSPRGDRATGANVLTF

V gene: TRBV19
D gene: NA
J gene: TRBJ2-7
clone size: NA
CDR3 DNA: TGTGCCAGTAGTATGGGCCACTCCTACGAGCAGTACTTC
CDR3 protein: CASSMGHSYEQYF

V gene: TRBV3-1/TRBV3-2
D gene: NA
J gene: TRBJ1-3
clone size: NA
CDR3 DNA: TGTGCCAGCAGCTCCGTTGGAAACACCATATATTTT
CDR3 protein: CASSSVGNTIYF

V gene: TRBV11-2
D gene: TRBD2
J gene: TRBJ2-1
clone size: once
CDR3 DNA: TGTGCCAGCAGCCTAGGGACTAACAATGAGCAGTTCTTC
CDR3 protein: CASSLGTNNEQFF

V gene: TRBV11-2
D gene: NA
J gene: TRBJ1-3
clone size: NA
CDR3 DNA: TGTGCCAGCAGGACTATATCGCGGTCTGGAAACACCATATATTTT
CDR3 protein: CASRTISRSGNTIYF

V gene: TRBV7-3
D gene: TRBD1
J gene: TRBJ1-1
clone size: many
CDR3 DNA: TGTGCCAGCAGCCTGAGGACAGGGCGAAGGACTGAAGCTTTCTTT
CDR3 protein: CASSLRTGRRTEAFF

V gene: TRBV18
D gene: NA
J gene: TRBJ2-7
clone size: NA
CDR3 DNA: TGTGCCAGCTCACCCGGACAGTTCCGACCCTACGAGCAGTACTTC
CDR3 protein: CASSPGQFRPYEQYF

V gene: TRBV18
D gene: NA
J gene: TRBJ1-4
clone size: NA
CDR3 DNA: TGTGCCAGCTCACCTCAGAGACTGTCAACTAATGAAAAACTGTTTTTT
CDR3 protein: CASSPQRLSTNEKLFF